The next 15 T cell receptor beta chains were all read from a single sample in a study of shared clonotypes between healthy human individuals. Sequenced by immunoSEQ multiplex PCR; TCRdb stores in-frame clones only, minus some. The sample has over a million clones, about four fifths seen once. Input material: memory CD4+ T cells from PBMCs. This sample's subset: CD45RA-negative fraction. These receptor sequences come from a man younger than 30 in good health. Some clones in this sample may be carry-over from other donors' samples.

The V gene is TRBV7-9, the J gene TRBJ1-2; 9 nucleotides line up with TRBD1. The V and J ends lost 8 bases and 6 bases, in that order; junction bases with no gene match: 10. The CDR3 runs to 14 residues. Looked up from germline, CDR1 is SEHNR and CDR2 is FQNEAQ (reference sequence). This CDR3 is CASGNGQGYDGYTF. CDR3 in DNA: TGTGCCAGCGGAAATGGACAGGGGTACGATGGCTACACCTTC.

On this clone itself: One end of the junction is discordant with germline, which a read error may explain. V usage is TRBV18 and J usage is TRBJ2-7; D might be TRBD1 (6 bases). The germline gives CDR1 KGHSH, CDR2 LQKENI. The length of the CDR3 is 15 residues. The CDR3 region is CASSPQQGRSYEQYF. The CDR3 DNA sequence: TGTGCCAGCTCACCCCAACAGGGTAGGTCCTACGAGCAGTACTTT.

J is TRBJ2-5 and V is TRBV9; the D is unclear. This CDR3 contains 13 residues. V was shortened by 3 bases and J by 4 bases, with 10 bases between the two germline ends. Germline CDR1 SGDLS, CDR2 YYNGEE. CDR3 coding DNA: TGTGCCAGCAGCGGACCCGACCGAGAGACCCAGTACTTC. Amino acid sequence: CASSGPDRETQYF.

The genes are TRBV28 and TRBJ1-2; D ambiguous. V lost 0 bases to trimming and J lost 2 bases, with 4 bases between them. Germline V CDR1 and CDR2: MDHEN, SYDVKM. The length of the CDR3 is 13 residues. CDR3 coding DNA: TGTGCCAGCAGTTTATGGGGAAACTATGGCTACACCTTC. Translation: CASSLWGNYGYTF.

CDR3: CASGPGQGSQYF. The CDR3 DNA sequence: TGTGCCAGCGGCCCGGGACAGGGATCCCAGTACTTC. This rearrangement joins TRBV28 to TRBJ2-5; TRBD1 agrees at 9 bases. Trimming at V came to 8 bases and at J to 9 bases, leaving 7 bases not matched to a gene. CDR3 size: 12 residues. Looked up from germline, CDR1 is MDHEN and CDR2 is SYDVKM.

This clone was counted between two and nine times. The rearrangement uses TRBV6-6 and TRBJ1-2; the D gene is possibly TRBD1 (5 bases). V shed 8 bases and J shed 2 bases, with 12 bases lying between them. Looked up from germline, CDR1 is MNHNY and CDR2 is SVGAGI (reference sequence). CDR3 size: 13 residues. The CDR3 nucleotides are TGTGCCAGCCGGGGCGGCTTCAACTATGGCTACACCTTC. As protein: CASRGGFNYGYTF.

This clone was counted ten times or more. V usage is TRBV6-1 and J usage is TRBJ1-4; 7 bases are shared with TRBD1. Germline trimming cut 5 bases from V and 5 bases from J; bases unmatched to any gene: 5. CDR1 is MNHNS, CDR2 SASEGT, per germline. This CDR3 has 14 residues. DNA for the CDR3: TGTGCCAGCAGTCCAGGGGGTAGCAATGAAAAACTGTTTTTT. Translating it yields CASSPGGSNEKLFF.

This sequence joins TRBV19 and TRBJ1-4; D possibly corresponds to TRBD1 (6 bases). V was cut by 2 bases and J by 3 bases, with 10 bases left in between. Germline-derived CDR1 and CDR2 are LNHDA and SQIVND (reference sequence). The CDR3 runs 15 residues. CDR3 in amino acids: CASSIQGMANEKLFF. DNA for the CDR3: TGTGCCAGTAGTATACAGGGGATGGCTAATGAAAAACTGTTTTTT.

The rearrangement uses TRBV19 and TRBJ1-5, with 12 bases fitting TRBD1. The CDR3 has 16 residues. With V trimmed by 6 bases and J by 7 bases, 10 bases remained unmatched. The germline CDR1 and CDR2 sequences are LNHDA and SQIVND (reference sequence). DNA for the CDR3: TGTGCCAGTAGGGACCTCGGGACAGGGGGCCGACAGCCCCAGCATTTT. Its translation: CASRDLGTGGRQPQHF.

This clone was detected a few times. This chain uses TRBV6-6 with TRBJ1-1, with TRBD1 identical over 7 bases. The CDR3 has 15 amino acids. V gave up 6 bases and J gave up 5 bases; unmatched junction bases: 12. Per germline, CDR1 MNHNY and CDR2 SVGAGI (reference sequence). The CDR3 DNA reads as TGTGCCAGCAGCTATTCCGAGCCACAGGGGACTGAAGCTTTCTTT. Its protein product is CASSYSEPQGTEAFF.

This clone was detected only a few times. This rearrangement joins TRBV5-1 to TRBJ2-7; D is ambiguous. V lost 3 bases and J lost 2, with 9 bases in between. CDR3 length: 13 residues. Germline assignment: CDR1 SGHRS and CDR2 YFSETQ. The CDR3 reads CASSYGFPYEQYF. CDR3 nucleotide sequence: TGCGCCAGCAGCTACGGGTTTCCCTACGAGCAGTACTTC.

The chain recombines TRBV5-1 with TRBJ1-2; D is unclear. Germline values: CDR1 SGHRS, CDR2 YFSETQ. CDR3 length equals 15 residues. Deletions cut 0 bases from V and 1 base from J, with 10 bases between. In DNA, the CDR3 is TGCGCCAGCAGCTTGGGGACGACGGATAACTATGGCTACACCTTC. Amino acids: CASSLGTTDNYGYTF.

Regarding this clone: At the DNA level, this CDR3 is encoded by other sequences in the same sample as well. The chain uses TRBV30 and TRBJ2-3; a possible D gene is TRBD2 (5 bases). The germline CDR1 and CDR2 sequences are GTSNPN and SVGIG (reference sequence). The CDR3 extends over 13 amino acids. V lost 3 bases and J lost 2, with 9 bases in between. CDR3: CAWRKAATDTQYF. The CDR3 nucleotides are TGTGCCTGGAGAAAAGCGGCCACAGATACGCAGTATTTT. The variable domain in full, completed from reference TRBV30 and TRBJ2-3, reads SQTIHQWPATLVQPVGSPLSLECTVEGTSNPNLYWYRQAAGRGLQLLFYSVGIGQISSEVPQNLSASRPQDRQFILSSKKLLLSDSGFYLCAWRKAATDTQYFGPGTRLTVL.

J is TRBJ2-2 and V is TRBV5-8; TRBD1 matches 11 bases. The V gene end was trimmed by 4 bases and the J gene end by 3 bases; junction bases not matched to a gene: 5. CDR1 is SGHTS and CDR2 is YDEGEE in the germline V gene. The CDR3 totals 16 residues. CDR3 nucleotide sequence: TGTGCCAGCAGCCCCGGACAGGGGGCCTACACCGGGGAGCTGTTTTTT. Its translation is CASSPGQGAYTGELFF.

This chain joins TRBV21-1 and TRBJ2-7. TRBV21-1 is listed as a pseudogene. There are 11 residues in the CDR3. The CDR3 DNA sequence: TGTGCCAGCAGCACTGGATTCGAGCAGTACTTC. Translated, it gives CASSTGFEQYF.